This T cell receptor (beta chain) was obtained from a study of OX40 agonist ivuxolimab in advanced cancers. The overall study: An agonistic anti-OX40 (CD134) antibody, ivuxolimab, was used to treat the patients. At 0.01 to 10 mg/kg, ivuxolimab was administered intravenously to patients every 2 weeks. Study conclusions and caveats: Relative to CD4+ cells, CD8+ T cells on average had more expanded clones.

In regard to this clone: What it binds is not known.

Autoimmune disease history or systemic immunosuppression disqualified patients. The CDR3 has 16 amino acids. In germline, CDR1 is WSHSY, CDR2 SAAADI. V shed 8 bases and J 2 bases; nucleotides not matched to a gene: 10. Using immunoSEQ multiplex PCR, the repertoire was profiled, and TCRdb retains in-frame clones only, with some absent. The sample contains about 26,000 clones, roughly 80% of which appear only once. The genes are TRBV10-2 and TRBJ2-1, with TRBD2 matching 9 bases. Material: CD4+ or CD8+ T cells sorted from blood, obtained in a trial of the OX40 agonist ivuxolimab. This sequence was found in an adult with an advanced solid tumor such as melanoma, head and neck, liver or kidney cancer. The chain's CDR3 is CASGWTSVETYNEQFF. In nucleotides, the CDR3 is TGCGCCAGCGGATGGACTAGCGTAGAGACCTACAATGAGCAGTTCTTC.